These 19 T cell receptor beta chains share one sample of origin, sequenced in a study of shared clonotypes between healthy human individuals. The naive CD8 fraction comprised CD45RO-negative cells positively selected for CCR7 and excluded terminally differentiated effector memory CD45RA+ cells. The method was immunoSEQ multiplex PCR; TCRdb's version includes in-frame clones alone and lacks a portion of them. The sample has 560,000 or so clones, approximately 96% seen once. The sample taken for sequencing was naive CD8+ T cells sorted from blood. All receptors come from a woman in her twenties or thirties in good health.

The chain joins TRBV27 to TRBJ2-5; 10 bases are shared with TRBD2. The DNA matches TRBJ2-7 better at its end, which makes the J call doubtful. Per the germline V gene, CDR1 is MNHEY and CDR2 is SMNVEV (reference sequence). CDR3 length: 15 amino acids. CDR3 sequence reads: CASSPSSGSGYEQYF. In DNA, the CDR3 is TGTGCCAGCAGTCCATCTAGCGGGAGTGGGTACGAGCAGTACTTC.

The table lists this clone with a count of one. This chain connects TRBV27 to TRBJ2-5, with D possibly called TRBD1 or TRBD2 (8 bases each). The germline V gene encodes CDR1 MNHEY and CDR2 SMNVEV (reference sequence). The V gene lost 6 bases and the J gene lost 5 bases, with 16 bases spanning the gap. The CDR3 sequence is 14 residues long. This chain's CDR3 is CASSPGGGGETQYF. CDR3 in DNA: TGTGCCAGCAGCCCAGGGGGCGGGGGGGAGACCCAGTACTTC.

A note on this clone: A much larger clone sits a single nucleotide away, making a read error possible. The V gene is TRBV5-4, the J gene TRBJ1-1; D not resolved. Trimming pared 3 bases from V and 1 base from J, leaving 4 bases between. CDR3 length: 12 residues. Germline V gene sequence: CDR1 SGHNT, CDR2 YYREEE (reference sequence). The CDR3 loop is CASSSGNTEAFF. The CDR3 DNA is TGTGCCAGCAGCTCAGGGAACACTGAAGCTTTCTTT.

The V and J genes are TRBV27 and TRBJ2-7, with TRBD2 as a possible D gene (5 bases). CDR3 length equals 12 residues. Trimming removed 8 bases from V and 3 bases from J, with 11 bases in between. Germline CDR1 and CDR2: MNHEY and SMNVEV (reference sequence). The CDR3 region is CASRGPLYEQYF. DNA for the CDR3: TGTGCCAGCCGGGGTCCTCTCTACGAGCAGTACTTC.

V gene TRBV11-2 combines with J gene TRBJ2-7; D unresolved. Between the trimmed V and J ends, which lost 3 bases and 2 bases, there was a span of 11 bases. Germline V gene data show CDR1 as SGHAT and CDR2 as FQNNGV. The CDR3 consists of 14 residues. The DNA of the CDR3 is TGTGCCAGCAGCTTTGGCGGCCTGACCTACGAGCAGTACTTC. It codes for CASSFGGLTYEQYF.

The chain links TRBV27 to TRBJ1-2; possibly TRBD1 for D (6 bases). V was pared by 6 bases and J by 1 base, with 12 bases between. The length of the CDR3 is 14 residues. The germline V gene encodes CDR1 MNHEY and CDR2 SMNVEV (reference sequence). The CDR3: CASRPDSINYGYTF. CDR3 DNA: TGTGCCAGCAGACCGGACAGCATTAACTATGGCTACACCTTC.

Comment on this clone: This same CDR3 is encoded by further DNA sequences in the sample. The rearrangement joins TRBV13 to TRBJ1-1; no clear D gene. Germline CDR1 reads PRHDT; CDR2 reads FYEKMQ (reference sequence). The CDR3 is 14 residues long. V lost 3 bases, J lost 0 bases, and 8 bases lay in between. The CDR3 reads CASSLGSLNTEAFF. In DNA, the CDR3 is TGTGCCAGCAGCTTGGGTTCACTGAACACTGAAGCTTTCTTT.

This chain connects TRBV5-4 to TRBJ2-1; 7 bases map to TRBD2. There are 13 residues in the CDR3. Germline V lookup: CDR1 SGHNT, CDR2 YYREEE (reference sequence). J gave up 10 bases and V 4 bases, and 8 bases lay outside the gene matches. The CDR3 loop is CASSPTGLLEQFF. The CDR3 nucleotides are TGTGCCAGCAGCCCGACGGGACTACTAGAGCAGTTCTTC.

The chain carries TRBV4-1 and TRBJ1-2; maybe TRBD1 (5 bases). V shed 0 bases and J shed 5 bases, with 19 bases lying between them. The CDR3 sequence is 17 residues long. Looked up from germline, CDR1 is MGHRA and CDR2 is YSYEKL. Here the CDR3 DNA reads TGCGCCAGCAGCCAAGAATCCCATCTGGGGGGAGGGTATGGCTACACCTTC. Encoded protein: CASSQESHLGGGYGYTF.

The CDR3 coding sequence is TGTGCCAGCAGTTTGCCCCAGGGGTGGGAGCAGTACTTC. It codes for CASSLPQGWEQYF. The chain couples TRBV28 to TRBJ2-7; perhaps TRBD1 as D (6 bases). Germline CDR1 and CDR2: MDHEN and SYDVKM. V was cut by 3 bases and J by 7 bases, with 13 bases left in between. The CDR3 extends over 13 amino acids. Based on the CDR3 plus reference TRBV28 and TRBJ2-7, the full variable domain is DVKVTQSSRYLVKRTGEKVFLECVQDMDHENMFWYRQDPGLGLRLIYFSYDVKMKEKGDIPEGYSVSREKKERFSLILESASTNQTSMYLCASSLPQGWEQYFGPGTRLTVT.

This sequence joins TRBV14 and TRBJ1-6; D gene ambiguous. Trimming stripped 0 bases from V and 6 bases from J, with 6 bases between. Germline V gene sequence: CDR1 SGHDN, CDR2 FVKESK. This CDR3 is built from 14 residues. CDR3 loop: CASSQEAINSPLHF. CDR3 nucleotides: TGTGCCAGCAGCCAAGAGGCGATTAATTCACCCCTCCACTTT.

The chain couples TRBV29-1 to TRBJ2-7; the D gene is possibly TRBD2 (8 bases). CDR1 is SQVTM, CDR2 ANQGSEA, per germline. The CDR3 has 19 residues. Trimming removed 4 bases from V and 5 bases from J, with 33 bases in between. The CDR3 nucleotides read TGCAGCGTTGTAGGGACAGACCTCGTGAGCGGGAGCCCCGACGACGAGCAGTACTTC. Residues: CSVVGTDLVSGSPDDEQYF.

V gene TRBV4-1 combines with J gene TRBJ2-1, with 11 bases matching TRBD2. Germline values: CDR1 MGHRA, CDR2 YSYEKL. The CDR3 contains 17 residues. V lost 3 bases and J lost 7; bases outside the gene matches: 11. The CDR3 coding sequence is TGCGCCAGCAGCCACGGTCCGACTAGCGGGACATGGAATGAGCAGTTCTTC. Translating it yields CASSHGPTSGTWNEQFF.

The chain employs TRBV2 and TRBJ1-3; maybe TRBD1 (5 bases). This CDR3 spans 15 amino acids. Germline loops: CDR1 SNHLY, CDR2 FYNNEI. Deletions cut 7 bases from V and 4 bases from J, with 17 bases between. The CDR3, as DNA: TGTGCCAGCATCTTGGGGCGCGACTTCGGAAACACCATATATTTT. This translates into CASILGRDFGNTIYF.

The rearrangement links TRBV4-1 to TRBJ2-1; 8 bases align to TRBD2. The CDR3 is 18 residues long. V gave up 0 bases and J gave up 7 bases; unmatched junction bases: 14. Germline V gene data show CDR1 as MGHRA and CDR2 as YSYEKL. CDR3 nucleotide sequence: TGCGCCAGCAGCCAAGATCCCTGGGGAAGCGGGAGAAAGAATGAGCAGTTCTTC. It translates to CASSQDPWGSGRKNEQFF.

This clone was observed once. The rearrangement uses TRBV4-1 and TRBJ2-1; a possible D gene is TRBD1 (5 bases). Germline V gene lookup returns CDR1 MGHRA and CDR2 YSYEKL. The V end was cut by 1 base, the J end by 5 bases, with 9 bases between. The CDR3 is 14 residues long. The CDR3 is CASSQGQRNNEQFF. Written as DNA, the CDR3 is TGCGCCAGCAGCCAAGGACAGCGAAACAATGAGCAGTTCTTC.

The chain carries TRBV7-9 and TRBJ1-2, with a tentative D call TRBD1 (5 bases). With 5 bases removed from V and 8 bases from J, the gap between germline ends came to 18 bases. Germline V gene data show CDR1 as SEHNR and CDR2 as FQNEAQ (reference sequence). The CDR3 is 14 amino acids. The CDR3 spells CASSTDTRHLGYTF. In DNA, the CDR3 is TGTGCCAGCAGCACGGACACCCGTCATCTGGGCTACACCTTC.

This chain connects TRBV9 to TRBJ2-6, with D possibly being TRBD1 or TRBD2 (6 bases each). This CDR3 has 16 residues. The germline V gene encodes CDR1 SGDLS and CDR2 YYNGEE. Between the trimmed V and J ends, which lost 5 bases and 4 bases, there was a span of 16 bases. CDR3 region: CASSQRRGIGANVLTF. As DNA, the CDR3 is TGTGCCAGCAGTCAACGGAGGGGGATAGGGGCCAACGTCCTGACTTTC.

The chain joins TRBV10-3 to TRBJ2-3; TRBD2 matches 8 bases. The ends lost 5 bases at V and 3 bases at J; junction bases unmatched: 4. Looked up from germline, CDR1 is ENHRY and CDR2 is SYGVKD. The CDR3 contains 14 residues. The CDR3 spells CAISLQRETDTQYF. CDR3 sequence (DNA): TGTGCCATCAGTTTACAGCGGGAGACAGATACGCAGTATTTT.